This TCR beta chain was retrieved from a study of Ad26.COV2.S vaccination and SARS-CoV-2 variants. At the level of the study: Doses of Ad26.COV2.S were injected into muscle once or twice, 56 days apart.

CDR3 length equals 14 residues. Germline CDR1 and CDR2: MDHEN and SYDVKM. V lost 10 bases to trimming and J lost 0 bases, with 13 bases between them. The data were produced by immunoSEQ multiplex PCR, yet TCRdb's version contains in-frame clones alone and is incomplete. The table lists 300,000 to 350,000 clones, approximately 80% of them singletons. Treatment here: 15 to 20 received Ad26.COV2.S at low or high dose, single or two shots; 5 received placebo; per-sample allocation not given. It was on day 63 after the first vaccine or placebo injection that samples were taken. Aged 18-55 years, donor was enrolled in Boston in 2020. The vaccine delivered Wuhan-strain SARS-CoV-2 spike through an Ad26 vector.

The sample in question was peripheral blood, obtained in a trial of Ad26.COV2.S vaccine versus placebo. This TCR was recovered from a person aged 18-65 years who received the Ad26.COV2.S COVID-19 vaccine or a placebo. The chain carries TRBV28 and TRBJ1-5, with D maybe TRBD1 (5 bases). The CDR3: CATGPVNSNQPQHF. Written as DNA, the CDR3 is TGTGCCACAGGGCCTGTAAATAGCAATCAGCCCCAGCATTTT.